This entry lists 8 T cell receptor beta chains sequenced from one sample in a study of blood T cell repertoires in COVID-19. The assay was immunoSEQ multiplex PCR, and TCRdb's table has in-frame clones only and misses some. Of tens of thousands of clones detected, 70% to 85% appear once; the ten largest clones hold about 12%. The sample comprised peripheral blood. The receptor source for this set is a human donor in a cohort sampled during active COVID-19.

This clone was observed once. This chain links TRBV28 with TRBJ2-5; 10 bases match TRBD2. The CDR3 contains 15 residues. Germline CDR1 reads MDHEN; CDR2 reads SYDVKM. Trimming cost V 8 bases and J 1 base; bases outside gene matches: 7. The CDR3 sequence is CASGSGGTFQETQYF. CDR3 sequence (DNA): TGTGCCAGCGGTAGCGGGGGGACCTTCCAAGAGACCCAGTACTTC.

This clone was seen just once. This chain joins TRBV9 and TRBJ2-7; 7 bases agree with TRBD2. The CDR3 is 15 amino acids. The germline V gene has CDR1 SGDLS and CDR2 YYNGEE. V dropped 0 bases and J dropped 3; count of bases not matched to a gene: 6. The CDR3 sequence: CASSVASGVYYEQYF. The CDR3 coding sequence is TGTGCCAGCAGCGTAGCAAGCGGGGTGTACTACGAGCAGTACTTC.

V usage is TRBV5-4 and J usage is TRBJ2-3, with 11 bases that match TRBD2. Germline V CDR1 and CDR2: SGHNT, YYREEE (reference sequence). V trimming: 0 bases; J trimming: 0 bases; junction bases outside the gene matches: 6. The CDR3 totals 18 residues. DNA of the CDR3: TGTGCCAGCAGCTTGGGTAGCGGGGGGGCAGTGAGCACAGATACGCAGTATTTT. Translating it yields CASSLGSGGAVSTDTQYF.

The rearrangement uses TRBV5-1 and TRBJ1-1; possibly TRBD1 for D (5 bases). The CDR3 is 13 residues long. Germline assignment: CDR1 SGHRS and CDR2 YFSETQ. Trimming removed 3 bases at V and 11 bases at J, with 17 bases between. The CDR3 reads CASSWEGGERAFF. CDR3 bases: TGCGCCAGCAGCTGGGAGGGAGGGGAAAGGGCTTTCTTT.

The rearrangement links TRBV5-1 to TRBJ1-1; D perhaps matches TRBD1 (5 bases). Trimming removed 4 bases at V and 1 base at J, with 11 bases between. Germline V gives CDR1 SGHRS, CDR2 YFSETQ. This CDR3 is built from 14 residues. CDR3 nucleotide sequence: TGCGCCAGCAGCCGCACCCAGGGGAACACTGAAGCTTTCTTT. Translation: CASSRTQGNTEAFF. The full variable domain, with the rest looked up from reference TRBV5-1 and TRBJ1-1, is KAGVTQTPRYLIKTRGQQVTLSCSPISGHRSVSWYQQTPGQGLQFLFEYFSETQRNKGNFPGRFSGRQFSNSRSEMNVSTLELGDSALYLCASSRTQGNTEAFFGQGTRLTVV.

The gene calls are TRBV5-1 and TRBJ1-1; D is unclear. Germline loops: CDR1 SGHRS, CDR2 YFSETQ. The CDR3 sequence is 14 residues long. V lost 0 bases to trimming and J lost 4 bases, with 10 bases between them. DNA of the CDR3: TGCGCCAGCAGCTTGGTAGGCGGAGGCACTGAAGCTTTCTTT. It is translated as CASSLVGGGTEAFF.

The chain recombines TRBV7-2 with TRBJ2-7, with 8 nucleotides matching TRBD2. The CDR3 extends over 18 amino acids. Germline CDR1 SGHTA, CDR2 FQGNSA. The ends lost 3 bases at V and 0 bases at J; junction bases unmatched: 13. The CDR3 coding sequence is TGTGCCAGCAGCTTTAGGGGCGGGGGGTACAGGAGCTCCTACGAGCAGTACTTC. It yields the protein CASSFRGGGYRSSYEQYF.

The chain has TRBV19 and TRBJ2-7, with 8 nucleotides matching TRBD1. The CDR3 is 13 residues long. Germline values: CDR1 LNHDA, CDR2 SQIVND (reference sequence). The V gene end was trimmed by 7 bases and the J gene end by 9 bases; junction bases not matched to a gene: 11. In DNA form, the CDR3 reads TGTGCCAGTACGGAGGGCAGGGGGCATGGGCAGTACTTC. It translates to CASTEGRGHGQYF.